The clone carrying this T cell receptor (beta chain) is medium-sized (0.01 to 0.1%) by share. Its antigen is currently unknown. Treatment defined: roughly ten-day PBMC culture with coronavirus spike peptide pools or control peptides (ViraFEST assay). The ends lost 3 bases at V and 5 bases at J; junction bases unmatched: 12. The germline V gene has CDR1 KGHSH and CDR2 LQKENI. The CDR3 covers 16 residues. This sample was taken from a study of vaccination and CD4 T cells after COVID-19. Study details: Participants got two doses of BNT162b2 or mRNA-1273 vaccine. The authors used overlapping spike peptides from SARS-CoV-2, HCoV-NL63, HCoV-OC43 and HCoV-229E to stimulate cells.

The Oncomine TCR Beta short-read assay sequenced DNA from cultured CD4+ T cells. Genomic DNA was taken out of cultured CD4+ T cells by extraction. MiXCR was run by TCRdb on the PCR reads, yielding one entry per CDR3 protein. Of about 11,000 distinct CDR3 sequences listed, about 20% are singletons. Findings of the study overall: SARS-CoV-2-reactive clonotypes rose nonsignificantly, with the median going from 21 to 38.

Sequenced here: CD4+ T cells from blood, cultured in vitro, sampled after SARS-CoV-2 vaccination. J is TRBJ2-5 and V is TRBV18; the match to TRBD1 covers 7 bases. The sequence derives from a human donor who had recovered from COVID-19. DNA for the CDR3: TGTGCCAGCTCACCCGAACGGGGACAGCTGTGGGAGACCCAGTACTTC. Translated: CASSPERGQLWETQYF.